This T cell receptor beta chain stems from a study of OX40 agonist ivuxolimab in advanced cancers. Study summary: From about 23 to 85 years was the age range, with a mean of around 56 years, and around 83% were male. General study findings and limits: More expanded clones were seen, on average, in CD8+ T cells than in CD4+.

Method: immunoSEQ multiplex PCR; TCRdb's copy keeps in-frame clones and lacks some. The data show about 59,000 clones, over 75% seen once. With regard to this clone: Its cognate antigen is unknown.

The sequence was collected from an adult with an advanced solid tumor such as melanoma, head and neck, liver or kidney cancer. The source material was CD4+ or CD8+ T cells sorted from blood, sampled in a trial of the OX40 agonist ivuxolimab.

CDR3 nucleotides: TGCGCCAGCAGCGGAGGACAGGGGGAGGCGGCTTTCTTT. Residues: CASSGGQGEAAFF. V is TRBV5-1 and J is TRBJ1-1; 10 nucleotides agree with TRBD1. CDR1 is SGHRS and CDR2 is YFSETQ in the germline V gene. V shed 4 bases, J shed 11 bases, and the junction held 8 bases outside the gene matches. CDR3 size: 13 residues.